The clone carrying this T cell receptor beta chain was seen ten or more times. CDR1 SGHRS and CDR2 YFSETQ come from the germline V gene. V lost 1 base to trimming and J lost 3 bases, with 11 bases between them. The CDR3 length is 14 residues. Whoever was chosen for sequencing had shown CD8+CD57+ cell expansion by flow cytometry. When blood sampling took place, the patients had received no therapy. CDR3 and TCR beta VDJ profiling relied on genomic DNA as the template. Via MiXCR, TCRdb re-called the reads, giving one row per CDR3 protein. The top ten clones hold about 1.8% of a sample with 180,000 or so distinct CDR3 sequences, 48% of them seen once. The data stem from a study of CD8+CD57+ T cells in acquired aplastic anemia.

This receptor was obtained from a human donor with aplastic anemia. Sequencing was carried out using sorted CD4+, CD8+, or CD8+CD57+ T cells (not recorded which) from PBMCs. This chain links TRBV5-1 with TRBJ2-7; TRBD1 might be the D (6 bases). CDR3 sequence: CASSLSPGDYEQYF. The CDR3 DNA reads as TGCGCCAGCAGCTTGTCACCAGGGGACTACGAGCAGTACTTC. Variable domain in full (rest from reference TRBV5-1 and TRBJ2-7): KAGVTQTPRYLIKTRGQQVTLSCSPISGHRSVSWYQQTPGQGLQFLFEYFSETQRNKGNFPGRFSGRQFSNSRSEMNVSTLELGDSALYLCASSLSPGDYEQYFGPGTRLTVT.